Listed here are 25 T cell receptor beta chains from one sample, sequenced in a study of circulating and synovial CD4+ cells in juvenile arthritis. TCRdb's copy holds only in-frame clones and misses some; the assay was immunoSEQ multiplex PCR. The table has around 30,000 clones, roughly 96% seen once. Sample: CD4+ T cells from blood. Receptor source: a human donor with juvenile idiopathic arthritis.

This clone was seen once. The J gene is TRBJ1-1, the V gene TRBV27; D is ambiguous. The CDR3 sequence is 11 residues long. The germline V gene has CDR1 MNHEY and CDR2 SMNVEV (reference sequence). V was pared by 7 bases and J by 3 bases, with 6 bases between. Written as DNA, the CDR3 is TGTGCCAGCACACGCGACACTGAAGCTTTCTTT. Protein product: CASTRDTEAFF.

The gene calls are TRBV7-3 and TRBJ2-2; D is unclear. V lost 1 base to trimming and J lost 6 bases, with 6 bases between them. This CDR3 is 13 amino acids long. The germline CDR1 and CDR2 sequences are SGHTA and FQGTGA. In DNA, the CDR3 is TGTGCCAGCAGCTTAAGCGTAGCCGGGGAGCTGTTTTTT. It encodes CASSLSVAGELFF.

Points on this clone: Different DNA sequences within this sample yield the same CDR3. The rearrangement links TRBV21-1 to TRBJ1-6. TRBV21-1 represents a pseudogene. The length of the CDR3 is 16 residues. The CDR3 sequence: CASSKERGVFNSPLHF. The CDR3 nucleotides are TGTGCCAGCAGCAAAGAGAGAGGAGTTTTTAATTCACCCCTCCACTTT.

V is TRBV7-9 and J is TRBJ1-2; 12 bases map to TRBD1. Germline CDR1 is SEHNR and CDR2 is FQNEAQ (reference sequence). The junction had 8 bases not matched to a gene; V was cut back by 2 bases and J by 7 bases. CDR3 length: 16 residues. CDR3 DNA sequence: TGTGCCAGCAGCTTAATAGCCGGGACAGGGGGCTCTGGCTACACCTTC. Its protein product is CASSLIAGTGGSGYTF.

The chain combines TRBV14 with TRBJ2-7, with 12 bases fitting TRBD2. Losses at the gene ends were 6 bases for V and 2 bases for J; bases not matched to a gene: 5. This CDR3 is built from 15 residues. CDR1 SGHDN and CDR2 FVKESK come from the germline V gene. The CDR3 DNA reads TGTGCCAGCAGTCTAGCGGGGGGGCGGACCTACGAGCAGTACTTC. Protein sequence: CASSLAGGRTYEQYF.

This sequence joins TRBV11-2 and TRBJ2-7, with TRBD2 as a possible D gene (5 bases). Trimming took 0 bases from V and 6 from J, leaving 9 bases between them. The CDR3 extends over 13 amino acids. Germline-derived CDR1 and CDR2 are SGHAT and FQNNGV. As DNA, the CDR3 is TGTGCCAGCAGCTTAGAGAGGGCCTCCGAGCAGTACTTC. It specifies CASSLERASEQYF.

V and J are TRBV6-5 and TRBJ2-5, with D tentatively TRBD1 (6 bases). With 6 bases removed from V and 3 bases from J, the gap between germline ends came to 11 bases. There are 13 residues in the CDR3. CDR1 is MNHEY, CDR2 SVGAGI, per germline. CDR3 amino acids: CASSRGQKETQYF. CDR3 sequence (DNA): TGTGCCAGCAGCCGCGGACAGAAAGAGACCCAGTACTTC.

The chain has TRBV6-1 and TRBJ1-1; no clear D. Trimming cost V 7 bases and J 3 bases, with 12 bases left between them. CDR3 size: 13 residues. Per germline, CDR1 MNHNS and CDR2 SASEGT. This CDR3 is CASIRESDTEAFF. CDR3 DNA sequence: TGTGCCAGCATACGTGAGTCTGACACTGAAGCTTTCTTT.

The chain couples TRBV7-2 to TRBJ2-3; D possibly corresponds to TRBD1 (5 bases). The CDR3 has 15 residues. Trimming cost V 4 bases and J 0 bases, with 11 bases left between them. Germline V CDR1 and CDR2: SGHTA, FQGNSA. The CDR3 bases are TGTGCCAGCAGCTGGGCGGCAGGGAGCACAGATACGCAGTATTTT. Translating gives CASSWAAGSTDTQYF.

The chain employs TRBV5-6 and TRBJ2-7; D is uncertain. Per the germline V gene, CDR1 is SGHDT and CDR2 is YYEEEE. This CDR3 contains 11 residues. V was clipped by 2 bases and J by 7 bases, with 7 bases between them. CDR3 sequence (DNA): TGTGCCAGCAGCTTCCAGTCGGAGCAGTACTTC. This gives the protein CASSFQSEQYF.

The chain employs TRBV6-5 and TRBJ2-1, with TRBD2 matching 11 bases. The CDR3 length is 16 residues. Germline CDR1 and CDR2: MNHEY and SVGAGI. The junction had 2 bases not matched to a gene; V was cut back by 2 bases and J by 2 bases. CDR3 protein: CASSYVSGGAYNEQFF. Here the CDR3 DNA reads TGTGCCAGCAGTTACGTTAGCGGGGGGGCCTACAATGAGCAGTTCTTC.

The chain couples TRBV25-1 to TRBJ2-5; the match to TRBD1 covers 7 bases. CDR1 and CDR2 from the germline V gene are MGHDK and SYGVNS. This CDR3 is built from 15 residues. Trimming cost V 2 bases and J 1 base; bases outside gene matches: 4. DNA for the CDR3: TGTGCCAGCAGTGAAGGGACAGCCATCCAAGAGACCCAGTACTTC. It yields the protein CASSEGTAIQETQYF.

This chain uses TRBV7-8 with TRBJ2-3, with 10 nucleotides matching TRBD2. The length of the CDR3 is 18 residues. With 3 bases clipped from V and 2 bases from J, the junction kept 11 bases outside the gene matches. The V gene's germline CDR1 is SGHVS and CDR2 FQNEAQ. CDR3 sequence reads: CASSLGMTSGFSTDTQYF. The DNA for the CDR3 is TGTGCCAGCAGCTTGGGGATGACTAGCGGGTTTTCCACAGATACGCAGTATTTT.

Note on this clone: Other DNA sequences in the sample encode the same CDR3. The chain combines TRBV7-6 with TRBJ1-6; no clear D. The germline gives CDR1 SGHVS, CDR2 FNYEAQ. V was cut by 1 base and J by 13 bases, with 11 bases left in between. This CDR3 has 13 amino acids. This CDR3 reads CASSLEWQSPLHF. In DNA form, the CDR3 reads TGTGCCAGCAGCTTAGAGTGGCAATCCCCCCTCCACTTT.

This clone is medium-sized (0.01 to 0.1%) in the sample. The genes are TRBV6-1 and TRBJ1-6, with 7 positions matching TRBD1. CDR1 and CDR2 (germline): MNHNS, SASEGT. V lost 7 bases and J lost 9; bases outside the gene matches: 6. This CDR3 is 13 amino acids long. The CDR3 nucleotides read TGTGCCAGCAAGACAGGGCCGGGTTCACCCCTCCACTTT. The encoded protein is CASKTGPGSPLHF.

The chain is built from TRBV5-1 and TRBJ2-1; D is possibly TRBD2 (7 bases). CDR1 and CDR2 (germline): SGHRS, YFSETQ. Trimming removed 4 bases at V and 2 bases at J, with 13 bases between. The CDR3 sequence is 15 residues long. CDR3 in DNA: TGCGCCAGCAGCAGGGAGGGGGGGACCTACAATGAGCAGTTCTTC. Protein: CASSREGGTYNEQFF.

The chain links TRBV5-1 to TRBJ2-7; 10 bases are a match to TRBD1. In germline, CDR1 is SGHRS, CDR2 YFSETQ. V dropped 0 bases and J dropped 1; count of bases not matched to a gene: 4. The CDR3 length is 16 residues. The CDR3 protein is CASSLGGQGGSYEQYF. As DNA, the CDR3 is TGCGCCAGCAGCTTGGGAGGACAGGGGGGGTCCTACGAGCAGTACTTC.

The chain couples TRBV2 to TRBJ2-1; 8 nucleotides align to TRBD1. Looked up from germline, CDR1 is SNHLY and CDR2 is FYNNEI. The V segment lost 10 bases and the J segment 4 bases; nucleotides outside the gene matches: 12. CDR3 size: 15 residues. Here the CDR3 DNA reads TGTGCCACCTTAAGTGACCGGGACAGGTACAATGAGCAGTTCTTC. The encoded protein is CATLSDRDRYNEQFF.

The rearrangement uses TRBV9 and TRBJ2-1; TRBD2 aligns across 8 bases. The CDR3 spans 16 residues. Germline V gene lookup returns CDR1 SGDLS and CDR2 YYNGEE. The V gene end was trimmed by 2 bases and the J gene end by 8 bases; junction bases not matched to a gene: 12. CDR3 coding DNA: TGTGCCAGCAGCGTTATGTCGGGAGGGCCGTCAGATGAGCAGTTCTTC. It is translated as CASSVMSGGPSDEQFF.

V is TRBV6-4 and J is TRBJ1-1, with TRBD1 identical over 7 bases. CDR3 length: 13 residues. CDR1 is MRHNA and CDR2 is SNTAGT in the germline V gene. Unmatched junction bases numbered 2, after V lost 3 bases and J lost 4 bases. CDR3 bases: TGTGCCAGCAGTGAGGCAGGGGGCACTGAAGCTTTCTTT. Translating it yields CASSEAGGTEAFF.

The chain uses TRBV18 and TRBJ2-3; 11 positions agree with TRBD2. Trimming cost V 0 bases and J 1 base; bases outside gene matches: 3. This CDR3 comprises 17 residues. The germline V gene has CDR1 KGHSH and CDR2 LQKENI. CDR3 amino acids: CASSPPPSGGRTDTQYF. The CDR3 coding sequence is TGTGCCAGCTCACCACCTCCTAGCGGGGGGCGCACAGATACGCAGTATTTT.

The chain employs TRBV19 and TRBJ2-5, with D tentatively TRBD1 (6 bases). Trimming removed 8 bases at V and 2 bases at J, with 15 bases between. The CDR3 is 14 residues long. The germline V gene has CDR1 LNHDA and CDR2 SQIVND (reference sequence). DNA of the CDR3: TGTGCCAGTGCAAAACAGGGTCGGCAAGAGACCCAGTACTTC. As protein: CASAKQGRQETQYF.

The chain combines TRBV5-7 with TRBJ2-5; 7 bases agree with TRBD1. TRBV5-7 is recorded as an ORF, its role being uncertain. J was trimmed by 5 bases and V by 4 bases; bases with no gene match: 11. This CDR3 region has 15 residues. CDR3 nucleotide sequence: TGTGCCAGCAGCAAAACTTTAGGGGGACAGGAGACCCAGTACTTC. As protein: CASSKTLGGQETQYF.

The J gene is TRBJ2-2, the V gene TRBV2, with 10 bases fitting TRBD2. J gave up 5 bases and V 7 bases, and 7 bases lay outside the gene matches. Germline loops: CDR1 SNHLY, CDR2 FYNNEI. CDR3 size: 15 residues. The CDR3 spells CASMASGSSTGELFF. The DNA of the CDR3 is TGTGCCAGCATGGCTAGCGGGAGTAGTACCGGGGAGCTGTTTTTT. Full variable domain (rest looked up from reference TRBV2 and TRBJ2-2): EPEVTQTPSHQVTQMGQEVILRCVPISNHLYFYWYRQILGQKVEFLVSFYNNEISEKSEIFDDQFSVERPDGSNFTLKIRSTKLEDSAMYFCASMASGSSTGELFFGEGSRLTVL.

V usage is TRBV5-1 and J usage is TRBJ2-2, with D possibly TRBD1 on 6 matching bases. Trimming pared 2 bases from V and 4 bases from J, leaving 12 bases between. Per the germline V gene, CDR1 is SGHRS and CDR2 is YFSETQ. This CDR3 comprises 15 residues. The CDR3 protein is CASSLQTGSTGELFF. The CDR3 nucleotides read TGCGCCAGCAGCTTACAAACAGGGAGCACCGGGGAGCTGTTTTTT.